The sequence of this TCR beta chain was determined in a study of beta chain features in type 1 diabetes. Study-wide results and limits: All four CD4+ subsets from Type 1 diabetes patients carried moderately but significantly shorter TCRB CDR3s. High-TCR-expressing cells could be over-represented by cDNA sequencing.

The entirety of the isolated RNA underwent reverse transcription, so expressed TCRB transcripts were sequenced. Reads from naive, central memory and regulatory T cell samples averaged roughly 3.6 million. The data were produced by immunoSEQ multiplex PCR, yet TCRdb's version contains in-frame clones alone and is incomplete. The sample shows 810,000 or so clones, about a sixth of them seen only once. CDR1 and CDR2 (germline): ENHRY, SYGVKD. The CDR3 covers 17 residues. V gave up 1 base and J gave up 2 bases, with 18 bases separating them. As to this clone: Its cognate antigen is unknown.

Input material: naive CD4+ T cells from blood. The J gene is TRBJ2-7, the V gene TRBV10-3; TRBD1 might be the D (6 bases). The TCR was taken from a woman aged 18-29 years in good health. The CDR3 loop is CAISEWLVETGAYEQYF. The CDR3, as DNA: TGTGCCATCAGTGAGTGGCTTGTCGAGACAGGCGCCTACGAGCAGTACTTC.